Sequencing of this T cell receptor (beta chain) was carried out in a study of T cell changes during pregnancy in multiple sclerosis. Assay: immunoSEQ multiplex PCR; the TCRdb copy retains only in-frame clones and omits some. The data show under 130,000 clones, around 94% seen once. The CDR3 is 15 residues long. The germline V gene encodes CDR1 LNHDA and CDR2 SQIVND (reference sequence). J lost 3 bases, V lost 1 base, and 5 bases had no gene match. This specimen was peripheral blood, taken after pregnancy. V is TRBV19 and J is TRBJ2-7, with TRBD2 matching 8 bases. The TCR originated in a female donor with multiple sclerosis, enrolled in a pregnancy study. CDR3 residues: CASSIVGGGIYEQYF. The CDR3 nucleotides read TGTGCCAGTAGTATAGTTGGCGGGGGGATCTACGAGCAGTACTTC.